These T cell receptor beta chains were read from a single sample in a study of blood T cell repertoires in COVID-19. Sequencing used immunoSEQ multiplex PCR; TCRdb keeps in-frame clones, though not all of them. The repertoire holds 150,000 to 200,000 clones, around 82% seen once, with roughly 1.9% in the top ten. The sequencing sample was made of peripheral blood. The receptors were sampled from a woman of 80 years or more with acute or convalescent COVID-19. Each CDR3 is given with its conserved first and last residue. The D gene is left open where the match is weak. Where a row states a size, it is once, few, many or the class of an expanded clone; other rows omit it.

d_gene	v_gene	j_gene	abundance	CDR3aa	CDR3nt
NA	TRBV11-1	TRBJ2-3	NA	CASSSFGTDTQYF	TGTGCCAGCAGCTCCTTTGGCACAGATACGCAGTATTTT
TRBD2	TRBV7-3	TRBJ2-3	NA	CASSFAGGPQDTQYF	TGTGCCAGCAGCTTCGCGGGGGGGCCTCAAGATACGCAGTATTTT
NA	TRBV5-1	TRBJ1-1	NA	CASSYTQGNTEAFF	TGCGCCAGCAGCTACACTCAGGGGAACACTGAAGCTTTCTTT
NA	TRBV3-1/TRBV3-2	TRBJ1-1	few	CASSQVGNTEAFF	TGTGCCAGCAGCCAAGTCGGGAACACTGAAGCTTTCTTT
TRBD1	TRBV9	TRBJ1-6	NA	CASSGGQGGSPLHF	TGTGCCAGCAGCGGGGGACAGGGGGGATCACCCCTCCACTTT
NA	TRBV28	TRBJ2-6	NA	CASSSPRAPTSGANVLTF	TGTGCCAGCAGTTCCCCGAGGGCCCCCACCTCTGGGGCCAACGTCCTGACTTTC
NA	TRBV18	TRBJ2-1	NA	CASSPSAGSSYNEQFF	TGTGCCAGCTCACCATCCGCGGGAAGCTCCTACAATGAGCAGTTCTTC
NA	TRBV5-8	TRBJ1-5	NA	CASSLVAGNNQPQHF	TGTGCCAGCAGTCTGGTTGCAGGCAACAATCAGCCCCAGCATTTT
TRBD1	TRBV18	TRBJ1-3	NA	CASSRDSSGNTIYF	TGTGCCAGCTCACGGGACAGCTCTGGAAACACCATATATTTT
NA	TRBV19	TRBJ2-3	NA	CASSILDAAGSDTQYF	TGTGCCAGTAGTATTTTGGACGCGGCGGGTTCAGATACGCAGTATTTT
TRBD2	TRBV10-2	TRBJ2-3	NA	CASSPLAGGDTQYF	TGCGCCAGCAGCCCCCTAGCGGGCGGGGATACGCAGTATTTT
TRBD1	TRBV7-8	TRBJ1-2	many	CASSLEIRTGPDGYTF	TGTGCCAGCAGCTTAGAGATCCGGACAGGACCGGATGGCTACACCTTC
NA	TRBV21-1	TRBJ2-3	once	CASTIHPHFRTDTQYF	TGTGCCAGCACCATCCACCCTCACTTTCGCACAGATACGCAGTATTTT
TRBD1	TRBV7-2	TRBJ2-7	NA	CASSWGGQGHEQYF	TGTGCCAGCAGCTGGGGGGGACAGGGCCACGAGCAGTACTTC
TRBD1	TRBV19	TRBJ2-4	NA	CASSSGQNSRGIQYF	TGTGCCAGTAGCTCGGGACAGAACTCTAGGGGCATTCAGTACTTC
NA	TRBV7-9	TRBJ2-5	NA	CASSLGQTPQETQYF	TGTGCCAGCAGCTTAGGACAGACGCCTCAAGAGACCCAGTACTTC
TRBD1	TRBV4-2	TRBJ1-1	NA	CASSPDRGHTEAFF	TGTGCCAGCAGCCCGGACAGGGGCCACACTGAAGCTTTCTTT
TRBD1	TRBV19	TRBJ1-4	NA	CASRPRIRDSNEKLFF	TGTGCCAGTCGACCCCGGATCCGGGACAGCAATGAAAAACTGTTTTTT
TRBD1	TRBV28	TRBJ1-3	NA	CASSPDRVSGNTIYF	TGTGCCAGCAGTCCAGACAGGGTCTCGGGAAACACCATATATTTT
TRBD2	TRBV5-4	TRBJ2-3	NA	CASSSPGSGGSTDTQYF	TGTGCCAGCAGCTCGCCCGGGAGCGGGGGGAGCACAGATACGCAGTATTTT
TRBD2	TRBV6-6	TRBJ2-7	NA	CASSRGLGTSGSLIYEQYF	TGTGCCAGCAGTCGAGGCCTTGGGACTAGCGGGAGTTTAATCTACGAGCAGTACTTC
NA	TRBV5-6	TRBJ1-1	few	CASSLVGAITSNTEAFF	TGTGCCAGCAGCTTGGTAGGGGCCATAACCTCGAACACTGAAGCTTTCTTT
TRBD2	TRBV9	TRBJ2-5	NA	CASSAGTSGPQETQYF	TGTGCCAGCAGCGCCGGGACTAGCGGTCCCCAAGAGACCCAGTACTTC
TRBD1	TRBV3-1/TRBV3-2	TRBJ1-1	few	CASSLTQDREAFF	TGTGCCAGCAGCCTTACCCAGGACAGGGAAGCTTTCTTT
NA	TRBV3-1/TRBV3-2	TRBJ1-5	NA	CASSLGSGPNQPQHF	TGTGCCAGCAGCCTCGGGTCAGGGCCCAATCAGCCCCAGCATTTT
NA	TRBV7-9	TRBJ2-3	once	CASSPEYTDTQYF	TGTGCCAGCAGCCCAGAATACACAGATACGCAGTATTTT
TRBD1	TRBV19	TRBJ1-1	NA	CASSTPTGRNTEAFF	TGTGCCAGTAGTACTCCGACAGGGAGGAACACTGAAGCTTTCTTT
NA	TRBV29-1	TRBJ2-1	NA	CSVEVAAALQFF	TGCAGCGTTGAAGTTGCGGCAGCTTTACAGTTCTTC
TRBD2	TRBV5-1	TRBJ2-2	NA	CASSSASGRNTGELFF	TGCGCCAGCAGCTCCGCTAGCGGGAGGAACACCGGGGAGCTGTTTTTT
TRBD1	TRBV27	TRBJ2-5	NA	CASSRRGQGTRETQYF	TGTGCCAGCAGTAGAAGGGGACAGGGGACAAGAGAGACCCAGTACTTC
NA	TRBV15	TRBJ2-5	NA	CATSLRGALETQYF	TGTGCCACCAGCCTCCGGGGGGCCCTGGAGACCCAGTACTTC
NA	TRBV24-1	TRBJ2-5	NA	CATSDLRGTQYF	TGTGCCACCAGTGATCTCAGGGGGACCCAGTACTTC
TRBD2	TRBV19	TRBJ2-5	NA	CASSTSGGIETQYF	TGTGCCAGTAGTACTAGCGGGGGCATAGAGACCCAGTACTTC
NA	TRBV10-3	TRBJ2-3	NA	CAISESQGGGRTDTQYF	TGTGCCATCAGTGAGTCCCAGGGGGGCGGGAGGACAGATACGCAGTATTTT
NA	TRBV28	TRBJ1-3	NA	CASSLHSAGNTIYF	TGTGCCAGCAGTTTACATTCAGCGGGAAACACCATATATTTT